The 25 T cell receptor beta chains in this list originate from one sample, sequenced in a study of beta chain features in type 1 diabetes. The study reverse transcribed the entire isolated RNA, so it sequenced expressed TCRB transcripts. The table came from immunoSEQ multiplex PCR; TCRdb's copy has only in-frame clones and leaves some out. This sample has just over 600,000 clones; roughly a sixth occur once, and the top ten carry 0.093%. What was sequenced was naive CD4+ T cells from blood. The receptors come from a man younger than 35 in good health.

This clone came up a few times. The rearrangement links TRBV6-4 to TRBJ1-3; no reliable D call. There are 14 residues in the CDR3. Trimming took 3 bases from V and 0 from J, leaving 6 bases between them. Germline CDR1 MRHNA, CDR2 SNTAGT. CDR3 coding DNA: TGTGCCAGCAGTGAACGGGGCTCTGGAAACACCATATATTTT. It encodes CASSERGSGNTIYF.

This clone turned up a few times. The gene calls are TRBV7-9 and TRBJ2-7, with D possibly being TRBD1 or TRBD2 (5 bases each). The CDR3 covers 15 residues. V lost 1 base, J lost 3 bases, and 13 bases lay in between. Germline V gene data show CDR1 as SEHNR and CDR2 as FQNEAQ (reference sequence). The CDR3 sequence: CASSLESGRNYEQYF. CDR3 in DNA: TGTGCCAGCAGCTTAGAATCGGGACGCAACTACGAGCAGTACTTC.

Here the CDR3 reads CASSQDVGSSDTQYF. In DNA form, the CDR3 reads TGCGCCAGCAGCCAAGATGTGGGATCGTCAGATACGCAGTATTTT. The genes are TRBV4-1 and TRBJ2-3, with D unclear. Germline-derived CDR1 and CDR2 are MGHRA and YSYEKL. Deletions cut 0 bases from V and 4 bases from J, with 11 bases between. The CDR3 extends over 15 amino acids.

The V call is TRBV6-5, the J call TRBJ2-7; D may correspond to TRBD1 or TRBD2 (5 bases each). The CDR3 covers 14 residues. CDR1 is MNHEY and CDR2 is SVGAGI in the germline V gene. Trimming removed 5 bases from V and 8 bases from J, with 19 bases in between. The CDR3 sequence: CASSQKRTPLKQYF. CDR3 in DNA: TGTGCCAGCAGTCAGAAGCGGACACCCCTCAAGCAGTACTTC.

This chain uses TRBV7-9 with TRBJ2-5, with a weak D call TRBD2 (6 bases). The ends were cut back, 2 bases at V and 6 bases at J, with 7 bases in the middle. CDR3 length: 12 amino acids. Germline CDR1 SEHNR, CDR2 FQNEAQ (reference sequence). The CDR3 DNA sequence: TGTGCCAGCAGCTTACTAGCGAAGACCCAGTACTTC. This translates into CASSLLAKTQYF.

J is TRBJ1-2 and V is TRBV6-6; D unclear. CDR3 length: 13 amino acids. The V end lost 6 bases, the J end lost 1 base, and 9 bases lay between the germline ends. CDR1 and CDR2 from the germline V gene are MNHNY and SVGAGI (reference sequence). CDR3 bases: TGTGCCAGCAGCCAGACAAATAACTATGGCTACACCTTC. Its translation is CASSQTNNYGYTF.

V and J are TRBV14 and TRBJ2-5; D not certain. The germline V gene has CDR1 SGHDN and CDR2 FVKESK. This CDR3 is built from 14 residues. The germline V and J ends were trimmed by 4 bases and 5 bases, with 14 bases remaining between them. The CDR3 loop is CASSRASFMETQYF. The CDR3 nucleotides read TGTGCCAGCAGCCGCGCTAGTTTTATGGAGACCCAGTACTTC. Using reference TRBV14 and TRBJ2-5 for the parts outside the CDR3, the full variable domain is EAGVTQFPSHSVIEKGQTVTLRCDPISGHDNLYWYRRVMGKEIKFLLHFVKESKQDESGMPNNRFLAERTGGTYSTLKVQPAELEDSGVYFCASSRASFMETQYFGPGTRLLVL.

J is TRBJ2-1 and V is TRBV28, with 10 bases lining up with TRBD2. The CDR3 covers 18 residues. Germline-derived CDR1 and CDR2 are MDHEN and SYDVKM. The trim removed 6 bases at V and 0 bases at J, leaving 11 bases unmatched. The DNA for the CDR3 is TGTGCCAGCAGGGCCGGGACTAGCGCTCTAAGCTCCTACAATGAGCAGTTCTTC. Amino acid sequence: CASRAGTSALSSYNEQFF.

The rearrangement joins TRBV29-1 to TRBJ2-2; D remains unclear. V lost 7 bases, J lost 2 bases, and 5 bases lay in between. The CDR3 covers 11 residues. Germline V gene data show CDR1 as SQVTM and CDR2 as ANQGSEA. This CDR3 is CSAHNTGELFF. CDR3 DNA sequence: TGCAGCGCCCATAACACCGGGGAGCTGTTTTTT.

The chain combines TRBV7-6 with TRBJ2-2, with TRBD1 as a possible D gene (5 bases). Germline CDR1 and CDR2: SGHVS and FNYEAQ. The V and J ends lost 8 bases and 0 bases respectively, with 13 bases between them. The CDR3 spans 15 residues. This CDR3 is CASARVQANTGELFF. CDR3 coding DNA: TGTGCCAGCGCAAGGGTACAGGCGAACACCGGGGAGCTGTTTTTT.

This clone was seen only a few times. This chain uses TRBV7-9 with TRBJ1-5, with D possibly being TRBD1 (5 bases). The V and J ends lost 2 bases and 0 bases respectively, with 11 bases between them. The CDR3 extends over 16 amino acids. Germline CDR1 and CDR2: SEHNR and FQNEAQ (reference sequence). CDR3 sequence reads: CASSLRSGDSNQPQHF. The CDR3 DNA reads TGTGCCAGCAGCTTACGTTCGGGGGATAGCAATCAGCCCCAGCATTTT.

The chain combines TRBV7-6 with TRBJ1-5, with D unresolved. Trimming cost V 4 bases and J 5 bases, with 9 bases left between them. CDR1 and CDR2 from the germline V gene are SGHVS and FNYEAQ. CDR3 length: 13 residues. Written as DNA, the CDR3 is TGTGCCAGCAGCTCCGGTCTGGATCAGCCCCAGCATTTT. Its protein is CASSSGLDQPQHF. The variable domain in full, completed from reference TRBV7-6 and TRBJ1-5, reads GAGVSQSPRYKVTKRGQDVALRCDPISGHVSLYWYRQALGQGPEFLTYFNYEAQQDKSGLPNDRFSAERPEGSISTLTIQRTEQRDSAMYRCASSSGLDQPQHFGDGTRLSIL.

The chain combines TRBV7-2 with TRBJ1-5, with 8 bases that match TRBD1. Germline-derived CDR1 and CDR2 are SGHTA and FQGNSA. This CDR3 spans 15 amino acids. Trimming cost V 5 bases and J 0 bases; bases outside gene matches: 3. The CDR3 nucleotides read TGTGCCAGCAGCAGGACAGGGATTAGCAATCAGCCCCAGCATTTT. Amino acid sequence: CASSRTGISNQPQHF.

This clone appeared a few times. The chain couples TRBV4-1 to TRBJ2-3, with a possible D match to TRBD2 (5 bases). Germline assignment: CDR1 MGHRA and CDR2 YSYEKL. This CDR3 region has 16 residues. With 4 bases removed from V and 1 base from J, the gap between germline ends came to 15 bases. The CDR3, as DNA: TGCGCCAGCAGCCGATCAGGTGGAGCGGGCACAGATACGCAGTATTTT. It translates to CASSRSGGAGTDTQYF.

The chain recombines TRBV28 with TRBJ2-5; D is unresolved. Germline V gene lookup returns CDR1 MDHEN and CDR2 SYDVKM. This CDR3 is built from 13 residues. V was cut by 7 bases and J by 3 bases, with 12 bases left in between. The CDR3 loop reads CASTTGREETQYF. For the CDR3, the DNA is TGTGCCAGCACCACCGGACGGGAAGAGACCCAGTACTTC.

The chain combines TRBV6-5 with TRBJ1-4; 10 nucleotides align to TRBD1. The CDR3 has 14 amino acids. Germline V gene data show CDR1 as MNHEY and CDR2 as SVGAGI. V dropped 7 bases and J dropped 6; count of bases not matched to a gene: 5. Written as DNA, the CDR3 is TGTGCCAGCAATTTTGGGACAGGGGATGAAAAACTGTTTTTT. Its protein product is CASNFGTGDEKLFF.

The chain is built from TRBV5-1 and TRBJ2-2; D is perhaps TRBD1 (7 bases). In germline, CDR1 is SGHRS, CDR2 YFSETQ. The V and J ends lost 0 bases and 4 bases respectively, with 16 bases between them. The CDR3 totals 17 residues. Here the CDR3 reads CASSLAITGDFTGELFF. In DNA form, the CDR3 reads TGCGCCAGCAGCTTGGCCATAACAGGGGACTTCACCGGGGAGCTGTTTTTT.

CDR3 nucleotides: TGTGCCAGCAAGGAGCAGCAGGGGATGAACACTGAAGCTTTCTTT. Its translation: CASKEQQGMNTEAFF. The genes are TRBV28 and TRBJ1-1; D is perhaps TRBD1 (6 bases). The CDR3 is 15 amino acids. Germline V gene data show CDR1 as MDHEN and CDR2 as SYDVKM. The V gene lost 7 bases and the J gene lost 0 bases, with 15 bases spanning the gap. Combining the CDR3 with reference TRBV28 and TRBJ1-1 gives the whole variable domain DVKVTQSSRYLVKRTGEKVFLECVQDMDHENMFWYRQDPGLGLRLIYFSYDVKMKEKGDIPEGYSVSREKKERFSLILESASTNQTSMYLCASKEQQGMNTEAFFGQGTRLTVV.

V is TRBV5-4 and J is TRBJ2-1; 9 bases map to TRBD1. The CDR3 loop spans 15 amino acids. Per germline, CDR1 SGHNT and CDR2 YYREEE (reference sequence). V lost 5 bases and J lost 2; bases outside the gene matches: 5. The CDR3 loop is CASSYRQGAYNEQFF. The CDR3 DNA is TGTGCCAGCAGTTACCGACAGGGGGCCTACAATGAGCAGTTCTTC.

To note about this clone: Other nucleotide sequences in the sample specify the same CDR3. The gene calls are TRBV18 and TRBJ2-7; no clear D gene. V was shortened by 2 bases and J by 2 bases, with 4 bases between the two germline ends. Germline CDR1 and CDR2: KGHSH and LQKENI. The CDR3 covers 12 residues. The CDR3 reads CASSPGAYEQYF. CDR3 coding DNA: TGTGCCAGCTCACCAGGCGCCTACGAGCAGTACTTC.

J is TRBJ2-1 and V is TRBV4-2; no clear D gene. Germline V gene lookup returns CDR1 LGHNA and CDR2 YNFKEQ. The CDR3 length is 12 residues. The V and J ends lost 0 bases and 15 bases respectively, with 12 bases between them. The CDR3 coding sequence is TGTGCCAGCAGCCAAGATCTGGCTATTCCGTTCTTC. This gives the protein CASSQDLAIPFF.

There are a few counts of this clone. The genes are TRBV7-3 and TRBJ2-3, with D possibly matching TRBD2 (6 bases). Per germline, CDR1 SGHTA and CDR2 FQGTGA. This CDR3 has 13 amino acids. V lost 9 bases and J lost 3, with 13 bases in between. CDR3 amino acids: CASTASGTDTQYF. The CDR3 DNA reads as TGTGCCAGTACGGCAAGCGGGACAGATACGCAGTATTTT. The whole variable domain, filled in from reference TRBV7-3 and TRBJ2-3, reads GAGVSQTPSNKVTEKGKYVELRCDPISGHTALYWYRQSLGQGPEFLIYFQGTGAADDSGLPNDRFFAVRPEGSVSTLKIQRTERGDSAVYLCASTASGTDTQYFGPGTRLTVL.

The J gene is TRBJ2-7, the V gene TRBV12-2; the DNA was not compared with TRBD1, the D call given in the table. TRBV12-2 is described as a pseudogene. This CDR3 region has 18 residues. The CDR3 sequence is CASRCDRGMCAVPYEQYF. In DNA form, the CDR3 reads TGTGCAAGTCGCTGTGACAGGGGGATGTGTGCAGTCCCCTACGAGCAGTACTTC.

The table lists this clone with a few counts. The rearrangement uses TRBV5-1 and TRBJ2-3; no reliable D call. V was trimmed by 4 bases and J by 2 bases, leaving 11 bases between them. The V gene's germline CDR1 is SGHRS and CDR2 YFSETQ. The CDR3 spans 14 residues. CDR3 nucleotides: TGCGCCAGCAGCGCCCTTCCCGACACAGATACGCAGTATTTT. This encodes CASSALPDTDTQYF.

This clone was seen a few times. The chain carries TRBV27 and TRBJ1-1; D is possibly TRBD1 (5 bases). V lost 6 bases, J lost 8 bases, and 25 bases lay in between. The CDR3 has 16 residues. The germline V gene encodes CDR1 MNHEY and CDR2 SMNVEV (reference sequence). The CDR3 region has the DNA TGTGCCAGCAGCCCGACGGCGCAGGGTTGGGCCGCAGAAGCTTTCTTT. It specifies CASSPTAQGWAAEAFF.